The T cell receptor beta chain under discussion was sequenced for a study of cytomegalovirus exposure and HLA in healthy donors (dated by TCRdb to about 2017). About the full investigation: According to an earlier analysis of 587 of the donors, 150 million to 200 million T cells yielded some 120 million unique TCR beta sequences and more than 250 Gb of sequence data. To predict cytomegalovirus infection status, the study combined high-throughput TCR immunosequencing, statistical association of individual TCRs with disease status, and machine learning. In a later genetic analysis, genome-wide SNP genotypes for 398 of the 666 donors were used, and that subset was treated as a discovery cohort. HLA typing included class I and class II loci at four-digit resolution. Rather than using new phenotypic data, the later analysis identified candidate immune exposures from TCR beta sequences and from how often those sequences occurred across donors. Four or five DR-DQ haplotypes were handled as single units for association and clustering, since linkage in the cohort was strong. A separate validation cohort of roughly 130 different subjects was used in addition to the roughly 640-subject first cohort. Among around 400 genotyped donors of the cohort, an average of approximately 230,000 unique TCR beta nucleotide sequences were sequenced per donor, roughly 20% of them non-productive. A later analysis re-examined previously published TCR beta repertoires from just over 650 donors and added high-resolution HLA genotyping to investigate patterns of TCR occurrence. All discovery cohort repertoires had been generated on a single sequencing platform. The study profiled the T cell repertoires of hundreds of subjects by immunosequencing and related them to cytomegalovirus serostatus. The genetic ancestry cluster associated with self-reported Caucasian donors included around four fifths of the approximately 430 genotyped donors. To decide whether each TCR beta V gene segment behaved as functional or pseudogenic, an earlier analysis of some 580 of the donors relied on high-throughput TCR beta sequencing. Donor age, sex, ethnicity and CMV serostatus were compiled alongside the repertoire data. The study aimed to test whether cataloging public T cell receptors could reveal signatures of past pathogen exposure. An early release covering 550 to 650 HLA-typed donors comprised 300 to 350 gigabases of sequencing data and roughly 85 million unique TCR sequences. The number of donors typed differed by locus, with 629-630 for A, B, C, DRB1 and DQB1, roughly 520 for DQA1, nearly 610 for DPA1, and around 430 for DPB1.

Receptor amplification or capture employed the immunoSEQ multiplex PCR assay. A mixture of 60 forward primers for TCR Vbeta segments and 13 reverse primers for TCR Jbeta segments was used in the multiplex PCR. A multiplex PCR assay on genomic DNA amplified the CDR3 region of rearranged TCR beta genes. The Illumina HiSeq System was used to sequence the amplified TCR beta libraries as 87-base-pair reads. The authors' analysis ran thus. A later analysis tallied 80 million to 95 million unique TCR beta chains across the 666 repertoires, and approximately 11 million of those chains were shared by two or more donors. Raw reads were error-corrected and collapsed into unique sequences with a nearest-neighbor algorithm that merged closely related sequences to remove PCR and sequencing errors. V, D and J gene segments were assigned by aligning CDR3 sequences to IMGT reference sequences. For a sequence to be retained, a match of at least six nucleotides to both a V gene segment and a J gene segment was required. A rearrangement counted as productive if the CDR3 had no stop codons and remained in frame with V and J, and every other rearrangement counted as non-productive. CDR3 was defined by IMGT convention, running from the second conserved V-encoded cysteine to the conserved J-encoded phenylalanine. The earlier analysis of 500 to 750 of the donors excluded any sequence lacking an unambiguous match to a single V gene segment. An earlier analysis of almost 600 of the donors classified V segments as functional when productive rearrangements were above 56.7% and as segregating when the standard deviation between donors was above 5%. To diagnose cytomegalovirus status from the catalog of TCR beta chain sequences, a statistical classification framework was built. In a later analysis, V and J genes were assigned by comparing TCR nucleotide sequences against IMGT/GENE-DB human TR gene sequences. Using the TCRdist pipeline, a later analysis assigned CDR3 sequences along with most-parsimonious VDJ recombination scenarios. In a later analysis, every TCR beta chain was defined by the combination of its CDR3 amino acid sequence and its V-gene family, and reads without a unique V-gene family were dropped. As a way to deal with suspected cross-contamination and a sequencing artifact, a later analysis dropped hundreds of nucleotide sequences that were highly shared and had low generation probability. In a later analysis, a clonal expansion index was calculated for each public chain from normalized within-repertoire ranks of inferred template counts. Generation probabilities in a later analysis came from a VDJ recombination model fitted to out-of-frame rearrangements, and those results were checked against IGoR. In a later analysis, TCR-TCR, TCR-HLA and TCR-CMV co-occurrence was scored with hypergeometric tests, and a repertoire-size bias correction was applied to TCR pairs. To estimate false discovery rates, a later analysis permuted the HLA or CMV assignments 20 times. In a later analysis, co-occurring TCRs were grouped with DBSCAN, and TCRdist sequence similarity was added when clustering was performed within HLA-allele-positive subsets. For co-occurrence clustering, repertoires with fewer than 30,000 or more than 120,000 public chains were excluded, along with five or six repertoires with anomalous nucleotide sharing. Here the immuneACCESS table is served through TCRdb, limited to in-frame sequences with V and J called. Missing clones are a known gap in these copies; in checked studies unresolved V genes cover under half, and the rest lacks a known reason. The V and J calls and clone size are taken from that table; D and trimming were inferred from the DNA. Counted in this sample were more than 250,000 clones; around 90% of them appeared once. The ten largest account for roughly 2% of the sample.

In total, 630 or so healthy bone marrow donors made up the cohort. Cohort members were all nominally healthy when sampled, although unrecorded immune exposures were likely present. The donor was CMV seronegative and was included in the group of a few hundred seronegative cohort members. Each donor provided a peripheral blood sample, and peripheral blood mononuclear cells were used for TCR beta sequencing. Genomic DNA extraction from the blood cell samples was performed with the Qiagen DNeasy Blood Extraction Kit. Overall study outcomes, separate from this receptor: In this cohort, only TCR beta chains were sequenced, and detectable features were limited by the absence of alpha or paired-chain data. A later genetic analysis associated a missense DCLRE1C variant with V-gene and J-gene trimming of TCR beta chains, and an independent cohort replicated the association. In a later genetic analysis, fewer N-insertions in productive TCRs were reported among donors in an Asian-associated ancestry cluster than the approximately 710-donor mean. Strong co-occurrence of HLA alleles, especially DR and DQ, made assigning TCR associations to individual alleles difficult. Correlated functional status among segregating V segments might reflect linkage disequilibrium, but an unknown experimental factor could not be ruled out. The presence/absence analyses assumed that sequencing depth was roughly uniform across donors, and that assumption may not be true. Most TCR sequences were seen in very few donors, while some public TCRs were found in many individuals. Some IMGT-functional V segments, including TRBV6-2 and TRBV6-3, could not be distinguished by the 87-base-pair reads and were therefore excluded. Because counts were too low, more than 15 rarely observed V segments, including chromosome 9 orphons, were left out of the earlier analysis of about 620 of the donors. At a false discovery rate of 0.05, a later analysis linked approximately 18,000 TCR beta sequences to specific HLA alleles. A cluster of highly shared sequence variants was judged likely to represent a technical artifact of the sequencing pipeline. In the study, approximately 160 TCR beta chains were listed as associated with cytomegalovirus. For the cohort, immune exposure information was limited to CMV serostatus. In a later analysis, HLA-associated TCR beta chains were found to be more clonally expanded and to have lower generation probabilities than equally common non-associated chains. A further reported finding was that TCR beta sequences accurately predicted the HLA-A and HLA-B alleles for most subjects in the first cohort. According to the authors, the approach could potentially be generalized to other disease states and immunological phenotypes. Because HLA typing was unavailable for some donors at each locus, only the typed subset was used in association tests. Several of the top co-occurrence clusters appeared to be linked to parvovirus B19, influenza, CMV and Epstein-Barr virus, according to a later analysis. The classifier was reported to diagnose cytomegalovirus status with high specificity and sensitivity in both the original cohort and the validation cohort. According to a later analysis, most CMV-associated TCR beta chains appeared to be HLA-restricted, and the HLA associations seemed to be driven largely by CMV exposure. Three of the identified cytomegalovirus-associated TCR beta chains were confirmed in vitro to be specific for cytomegalovirus antigens. According to a later analysis, TCR association rates differed among HLA loci, with DRB1 alleles showing the most associated TCRs and HLA-C alleles showing the fewest. Broadly in line with IMGT annotations, most TCR beta V segments showed up in productive rearrangements about 87% or about 30% of the time in an earlier analysis of 587 of the donors.

Remarks on this clone: Its antigen is currently not known. No base qualities exist here, and no much larger clone lies one base off it.

The germline V gene yields MNHNS for CDR1 and SASEGT for CDR2. The CDR3 numbers 12 residues from cysteine through phenylalanine. Only CDR3 DNA is held: 36 bases, read in frame from base 1. At the junction V is shortened by 8 bases and J by 8 bases, with 15 bases in between. This sequence was found in a woman under 30 in good health and CMV-seronegative. Material: PBMCs. The V and J genes are TRBV6-1 and TRBJ1-2; no confident D gene assignment can be made. At the DNA level, the sequence is TGTGCCAGCGCGGGCCCTCAGTCGGGCTACACCTTC. This translates into CASAGPQSGYTF.